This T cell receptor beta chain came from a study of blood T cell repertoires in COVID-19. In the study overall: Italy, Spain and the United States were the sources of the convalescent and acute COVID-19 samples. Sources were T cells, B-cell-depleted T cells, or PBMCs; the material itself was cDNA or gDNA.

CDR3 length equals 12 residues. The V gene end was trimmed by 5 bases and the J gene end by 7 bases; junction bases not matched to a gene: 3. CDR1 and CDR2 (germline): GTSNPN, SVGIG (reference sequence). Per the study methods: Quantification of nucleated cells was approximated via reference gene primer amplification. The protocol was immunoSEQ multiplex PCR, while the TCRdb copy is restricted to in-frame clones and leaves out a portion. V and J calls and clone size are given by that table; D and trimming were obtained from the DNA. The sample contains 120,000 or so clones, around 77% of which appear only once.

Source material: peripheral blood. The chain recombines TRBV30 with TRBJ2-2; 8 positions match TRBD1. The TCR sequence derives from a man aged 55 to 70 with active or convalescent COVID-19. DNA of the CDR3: TGTGCCTGGGGACAGGGCGGCGGGGAGCTGTTTTTT. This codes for CAWGQGGGELFF.